This T cell receptor (beta chain) was documented in a study of identical twins. This clonotype was seen only a few times. This CDR3 is 13 amino acids long. Trimming stripped 0 bases from V and 9 bases from J, with 6 bases between. CDR1 MNHNS and CDR2 SASEGT come from the germline V gene. TCRdb redid the calling of the 5' RACE reads with MiXCR, one entry per CDR3 protein. The table shows about 530,000 distinct CDR3 sequences, with approximately 20% occurring only once. The data also belong to a second study, concerning yellow fever vaccine responses in identical twins.

The sequence came from a woman aged 18-35 years in good health. What was sequenced was CD4+ T cells sorted from blood. J is TRBJ1-6 and V is TRBV6-1; the D is unclear. The CDR3 protein is CASSEAMSSPLHF. CDR3 coding DNA: TGTGCCAGCAGTGAAGCAATGAGTTCACCCCTCCACTTT.